The present entry profiles one T cell receptor beta chain with its context. Its antigen is as yet unknown. The record originates from a study of response to subunit inactivated influenza vaccine. Regarding the study as a whole: The study's authors posited that every seasonal influenza vaccination enlists few new T cells.

Each CDR3 protein is one row after TCRdb ran MiXCR on the RT-PCR reads. In the table there are 650,000 to 800,000 distinct CDR3 sequences, roughly 20% of which are singletons. CDR3 length: 14 residues. The trim removed 6 bases at V and 2 bases at J, leaving 6 bases unmatched. V gene TRBV12-3 or TRBV12-4 combines with J gene TRBJ2-7; 8 bases align to TRBD1. The starting material was PBMCs from blood, obtained 5 days after vaccination. This sequence originates from a man aged 50-60 years who received an inactivated influenza vaccine. In DNA form, the CDR3 reads TGTGCCAGCAGGGGGGACAGGAGTACCTACGAGCAGTACTTC. Translation gives CASRGDRSTYEQYF.